Each of the 18 T cell receptor beta chains below was sequenced from the same sample in a study of T cell responses to AZD1222 COVID-19 vaccine. Method: immunoSEQ multiplex PCR; TCRdb's copy keeps in-frame clones and lacks some. The data hold some 92,000 clones, with about 89% observed a single time. The source was peripheral blood, collected on day 0 of AZD1222 vaccination. Receptors were obtained from an adult in good health.

V is TRBV6-5 and J is TRBJ1-4; the D gene is possibly TRBD1 (5 bases). Trimming shortened V by 8 bases and J by 2 bases, and 15 bases separated the two germline ends. Germline CDR1 MNHEY, CDR2 SVGAGI. The CDR3 is 15 residues long. CDR3 bases: TGTGCCAGCGCCCGGGACCTCCAGACTAATGAAAAACTGTTTTTT. This gives the protein CASARDLQTNEKLFF.

The J gene is TRBJ2-1, the V gene TRBV23-1, with D possibly matching TRBD1 (6 bases). TRBV23-1 is identified as an open reading frame with a role that is uncertain. Trimming pared 0 bases from V and 6 bases from J, leaving 15 bases between. CDR3 size: 16 residues. The CDR3 here is CASSQSGAGESNEQFF. The CDR3 nucleotides are TGCGCCAGCAGTCAATCAGGGGCAGGGGAGAGCAATGAGCAGTTCTTC.

A note on this clone: This sample also contains other DNA sequences that code for the same CDR3. The J gene is TRBJ1-2, the V gene TRBV10-1, with D possibly matching TRBD1 (6 bases). Per germline, CDR1 WNHNN and CDR2 SYGVQD (reference sequence). The CDR3 is made up of 14 amino acids. The germline V and J ends were trimmed by 10 bases and 7 bases, with 22 bases remaining between them. DNA of the CDR3: TGCGCCACTCCCCCAGGACAGCCTCGGGGTGGCTACACCTTC. Translation: CATPPGQPRGGYTF.

Notes on this clone: One end of the junction does not line up with germline, which may come from a read error. The V and J genes are TRBV10-2 and TRBJ2-7; possibly TRBD1 for D (5 bases). Per the germline V gene, CDR1 is WSHSY and CDR2 is SAAADI. The CDR3 spans 15 residues. CDR3 nucleotides: TGCGCCAGCAATGAGTGGGGCGGAGCAGATTACGAGCAGTACTTC. It specifies CASNEWGGADYEQYF.

The chain carries TRBV15 and TRBJ1-4, with D possibly matching TRBD1 (6 bases). Deletions cut 0 bases from V and 7 bases from J, with 15 bases between. Germline lookup yields CDR1 LNHNV and CDR2 YYDKDF (reference sequence). The CDR3 extends over 16 amino acids. CDR3 in amino acids: CATSRDRGRGGEKLFF. The CDR3 DNA reads TGTGCCACCAGCAGAGATCGGGGCAGGGGTGGTGAAAAACTGTTTTTT.

This clone was seen only once. The chain combines TRBV21-1 with TRBJ2-3; TRBD2, the D gene given by the table, was not confirmed from the DNA. TRBV21-1 is reported as a pseudogene. CDR3 length: 15 amino acids. Here the CDR3 reads CASSKRGGASDTQYF. CDR3 coding DNA: TGTGCCAGCAGCAAGCGCGGGGGGGCATCAGATACGCAGTATTTT.

The V and J genes are TRBV7-9 and TRBJ1-5; D unclear. There are 14 residues in the CDR3. V lost 3 bases, J lost 4 bases, and 10 bases lay in between. Germline CDR1 is SEHNR and CDR2 is FQNEAQ (reference sequence). The CDR3: CASSFEGLNQPQHF. DNA for the CDR3: TGTGCCAGCAGCTTCGAGGGTTTGAATCAGCCCCAGCATTTT.

V usage is TRBV5-4 and J usage is TRBJ2-1, with TRBD2 matching over 8 bases. CDR1 and CDR2 (germline): SGHNT, YYREEE (reference sequence). The length of the CDR3 is 15 residues. Germline trimming cut 4 bases from V and 0 bases from J; bases unmatched to any gene: 3. The CDR3 region is CASSPSGSSYNEQFF. In DNA form, the CDR3 reads TGTGCCAGCAGCCCAAGCGGGAGCTCCTACAATGAGCAGTTCTTC.

The chain is built from TRBV5-1 and TRBJ2-2; TRBD2 matches at 8 bases. CDR1 and CDR2 (germline): SGHRS, YFSETQ. This CDR3 spans 16 amino acids. The V and J ends lost 7 bases and 5 bases, in that order; junction bases with no gene match: 13. The CDR3 sequence is CASGRGSGRGTGELFF. CDR3 sequence (DNA): TGCGCCAGCGGTAGAGGGAGCGGGAGAGGGACCGGGGAGCTGTTTTTT. The full variable domain, its missing parts supplied by reference TRBV5-1 and TRBJ2-2, is KAGVTQTPRYLIKTRGQQVTLSCSPISGHRSVSWYQQTPGQGLQFLFEYFSETQRNKGNFPGRFSGRQFSNSRSEMNVSTLELGDSALYLCASGRGSGRGTGELFFGEGSRLTVL.

The chain recombines TRBV6-1 with TRBJ1-1, with D unresolved. The germline gives CDR1 MNHNS, CDR2 SASEGT. This CDR3 is built from 18 residues. V was clipped by 0 bases and J by 3 bases, with 20 bases between them. The CDR3 bases are TGTGCCAGCAGTGAAGCGCTTCGGGGTTTTCGGGGTGACACTGAAGCTTTCTTT. Translated: CASSEALRGFRGDTEAFF.

The CDR3 DNA reads as TGTGCCAGTAGTATGGTGGCAGGCACTGAAGCTTTCTTT. Its translation: CASSMVAGTEAFF. V usage is TRBV19 and J usage is TRBJ1-1; D unclear. The CDR3 consists of 13 residues. V lost 3 bases, J lost 4 bases, and 9 bases lay in between. Germline loops: CDR1 LNHDA, CDR2 SQIVND (reference sequence).

The chain carries TRBV5-1 and TRBJ1-2; 9 bases map to TRBD1. The germline gives CDR1 SGHRS, CDR2 YFSETQ. The CDR3 has 16 residues. Trimming at V came to 3 bases and at J to 7 bases, leaving 13 bases not matched to a gene. The CDR3 spells CASSSFIQGANGGYTF. CDR3 in DNA: TGCGCCAGCAGCTCATTTATACAGGGGGCTAATGGTGGCTACACCTTC. Based on the CDR3 plus reference TRBV5-1 and TRBJ1-2, the full variable domain is KAGVTQTPRYLIKTRGQQVTLSCSPISGHRSVSWYQQTPGQGLQFLFEYFSETQRNKGNFPGRFSGRQFSNSRSEMNVSTLELGDSALYLCASSSFIQGANGGYTFGSGTRLTVV.

The chain links TRBV6-5 to TRBJ2-3, with 7 bases matching TRBD2. The CDR3 is 14 residues long. J gave up 0 bases and V 6 bases, and 3 bases lay outside the gene matches. Germline CDR1 reads MNHEY; CDR2 reads SVGAGI. CDR3 protein: CASSLAVSTDTQYF. The DNA of the CDR3 is TGTGCCAGCAGCCTAGCGGTTAGCACAGATACGCAGTATTTT.

The chain couples TRBV11-1 to TRBJ2-4, with D hard to call. Per the germline V gene, CDR1 is SGHAT and CDR2 is FQDESV (reference sequence). The germline V and J ends were trimmed by 1 base and 3 bases, with 4 bases remaining between them. The CDR3 runs to 13 residues. This chain's CDR3 is CASSLEGKNIQYF. For the CDR3, the DNA is TGTGCCAGCAGCTTAGAGGGCAAAAACATTCAGTACTTC.

J is TRBJ2-7 and V is TRBV7-2; 9 nucleotides match TRBD1. The CDR3 spans 14 residues. After removal of 10 bases from V and 4 bases from J, the junction contained 11 bases not matched to a gene. Germline assignment: CDR1 SGHTA and CDR2 FQGNSA. As DNA, the CDR3 is TGTGCCACCTCCCGCGGGACAGGGATTTACGAGCAGTACTTC. Protein product: CATSRGTGIYEQYF. Combining the CDR3 with reference TRBV7-2 and TRBJ2-7 gives the whole variable domain GAGVSQSPSNKVTEKGKDVELRCDPISGHTALYWYRQSLGQGLEFLIYFQGNSAPDKSGLPSDRFSAERTGGSVSTLTIQRTQQEDSAVYLCATSRGTGIYEQYFGPGTRLTVT.

The chain combines TRBV7-2 with TRBJ2-2; TRBD1 agrees at 9 bases. CDR3 length: 16 amino acids. V lost 1 base to trimming and J lost 1 base; unmatched junction nucleotides: 1. The V gene's germline CDR1 is SGHTA and CDR2 FQGNSA. CDR3 coding DNA: TGTGCCAGCAGCTTAGGGGGACAGGGGAACACCGGGGAGCTGTTTTTT. Translation: CASSLGGQGNTGELFF.

The chain carries TRBV30 and TRBJ2-3; D is undetermined. Germline assignment: CDR1 GTSNPN and CDR2 SVGIG (reference sequence). The CDR3 spans 12 residues. Between the trimmed V and J ends, which lost 2 bases and 5 bases, there was a span of 8 bases. The CDR3 DNA follows: TGTGCCTGGAGTAGAACCCGAGATACGCAGTATTTT. It encodes CAWSRTRDTQYF.

The V call is TRBV29-1, the J call TRBJ1-3; TRBD1 matches 12 bases. CDR1 and CDR2 (germline): SQVTM, ANQGSEA. This CDR3 spans 16 amino acids. J lost 0 bases, V lost 7 bases, and 7 bases had no gene match. The CDR3 reads CSARDRGLSSGNTIYF. In DNA form, the CDR3 reads TGCAGCGCGAGGGACAGGGGGCTCAGCTCTGGAAACACCATATATTTT.